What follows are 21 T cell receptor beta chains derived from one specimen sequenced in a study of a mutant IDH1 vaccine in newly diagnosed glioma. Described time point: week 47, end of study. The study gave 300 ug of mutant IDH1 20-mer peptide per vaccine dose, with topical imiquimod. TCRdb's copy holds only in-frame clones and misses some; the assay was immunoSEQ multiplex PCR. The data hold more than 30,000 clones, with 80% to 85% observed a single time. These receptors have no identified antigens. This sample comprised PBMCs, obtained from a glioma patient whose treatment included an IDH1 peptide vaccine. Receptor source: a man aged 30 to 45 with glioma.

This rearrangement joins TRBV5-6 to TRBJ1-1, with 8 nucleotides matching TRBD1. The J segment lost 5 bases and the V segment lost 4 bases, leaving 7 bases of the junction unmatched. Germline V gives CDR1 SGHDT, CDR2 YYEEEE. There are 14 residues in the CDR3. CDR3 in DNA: TGTGCCAGCAGCAGGGGACAGGCGGTAACTGAAGCTTTCTTT. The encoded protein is CASSRGQAVTEAFF.

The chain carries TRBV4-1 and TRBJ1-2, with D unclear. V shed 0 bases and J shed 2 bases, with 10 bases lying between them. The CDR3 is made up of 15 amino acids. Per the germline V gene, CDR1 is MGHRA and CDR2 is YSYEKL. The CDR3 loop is CASSQERGKNYGYTF. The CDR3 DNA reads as TGCGCCAGCAGCCAAGAACGCGGTAAGAACTATGGCTACACCTTC.

DNA for the CDR3: TGTGCCAGCAGCTTCTTGACTAGCGGGAATGAGCAGTTCTTC. It yields the protein CASSFLTSGNEQFF. This rearrangement joins TRBV6-6 to TRBJ2-1; 10 bases map to TRBD2. The ends lost 6 bases at V and 7 bases at J; junction bases unmatched: 6. CDR1 is MNHNY and CDR2 is SVGAGI in the germline V gene (reference sequence). The CDR3 is made up of 14 amino acids.

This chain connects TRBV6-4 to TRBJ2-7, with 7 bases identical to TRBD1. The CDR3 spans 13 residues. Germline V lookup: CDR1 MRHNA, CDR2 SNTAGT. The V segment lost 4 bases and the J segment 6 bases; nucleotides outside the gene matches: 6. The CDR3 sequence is CASSGRGFGEQYF. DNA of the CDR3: TGTGCCAGCAGTGGCAGGGGGTTTGGCGAGCAGTACTTC.

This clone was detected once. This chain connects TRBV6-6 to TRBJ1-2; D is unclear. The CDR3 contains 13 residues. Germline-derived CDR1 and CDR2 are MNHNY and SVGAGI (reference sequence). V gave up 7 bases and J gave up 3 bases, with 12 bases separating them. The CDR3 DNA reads TGTGCCAGCAATTGGGCGAAGGACTATGGCTACACCTTC. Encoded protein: CASNWAKDYGYTF.

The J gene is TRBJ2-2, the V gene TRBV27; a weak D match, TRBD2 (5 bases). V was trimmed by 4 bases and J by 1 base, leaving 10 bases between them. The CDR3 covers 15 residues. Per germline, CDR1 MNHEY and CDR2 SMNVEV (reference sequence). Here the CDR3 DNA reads TGTGCCAGCAGTTCCATGGGAGTGAACACCGGGGAGCTGTTTTTT. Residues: CASSSMGVNTGELFF.

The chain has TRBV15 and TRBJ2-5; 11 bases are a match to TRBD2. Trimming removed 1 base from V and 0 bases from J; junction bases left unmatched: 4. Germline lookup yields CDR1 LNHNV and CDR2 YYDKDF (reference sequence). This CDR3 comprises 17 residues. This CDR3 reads CATSRGLAGGHQETQYF. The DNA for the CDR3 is TGTGCCACCAGCAGAGGCCTAGCGGGAGGCCACCAAGAGACCCAGTACTTC.

The CDR3 DNA reads as TGTGCCACCCGGACAGGATCCGCGAACACCGGGGAGCTGTTTTTT. It is translated as CATRTGSANTGELFF. The V gene is TRBV6-5, the J gene TRBJ2-2, with 7 bases identical to TRBD1. The V segment lost 10 bases and the J segment 0 bases; nucleotides outside the gene matches: 8. Per germline, CDR1 MNHEY and CDR2 SVGAGI. This CDR3 is built from 15 residues.

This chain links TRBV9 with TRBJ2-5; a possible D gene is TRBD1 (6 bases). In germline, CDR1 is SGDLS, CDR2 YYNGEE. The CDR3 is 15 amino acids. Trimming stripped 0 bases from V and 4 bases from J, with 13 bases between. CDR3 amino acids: CASSVDALGAETQYF. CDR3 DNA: TGTGCCAGCAGCGTAGACGCCCTGGGGGCAGAGACCCAGTACTTC.

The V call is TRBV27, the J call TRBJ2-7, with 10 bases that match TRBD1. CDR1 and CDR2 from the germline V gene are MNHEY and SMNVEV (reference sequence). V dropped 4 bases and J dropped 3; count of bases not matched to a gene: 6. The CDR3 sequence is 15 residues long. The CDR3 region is CASSSLGQGHYEQYF. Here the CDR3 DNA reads TGTGCCAGCAGTTCGTTGGGACAGGGGCACTACGAGCAGTACTTC.

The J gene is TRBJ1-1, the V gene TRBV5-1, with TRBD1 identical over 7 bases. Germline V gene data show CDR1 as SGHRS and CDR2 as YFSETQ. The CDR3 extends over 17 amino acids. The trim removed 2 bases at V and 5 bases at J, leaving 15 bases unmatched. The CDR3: CASSFRQGLTLTTEAFF. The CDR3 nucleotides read TGCGCCAGCAGCTTTAGACAGGGCCTAACACTAACGACTGAAGCTTTCTTT.

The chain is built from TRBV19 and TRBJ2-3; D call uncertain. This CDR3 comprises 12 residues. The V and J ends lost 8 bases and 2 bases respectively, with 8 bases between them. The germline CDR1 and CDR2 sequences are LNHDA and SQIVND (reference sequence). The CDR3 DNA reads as TGTGCCAGTGGATACGACACAGATACGCAGTATTTT. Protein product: CASGYDTDTQYF.

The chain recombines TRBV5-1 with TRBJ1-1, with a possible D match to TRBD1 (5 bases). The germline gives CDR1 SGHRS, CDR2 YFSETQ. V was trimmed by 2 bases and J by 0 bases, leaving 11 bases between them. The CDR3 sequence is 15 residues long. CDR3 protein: CASSLSTGLNTEAFF. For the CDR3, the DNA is TGCGCCAGCAGCTTAAGTACGGGGCTGAACACTGAAGCTTTCTTT.

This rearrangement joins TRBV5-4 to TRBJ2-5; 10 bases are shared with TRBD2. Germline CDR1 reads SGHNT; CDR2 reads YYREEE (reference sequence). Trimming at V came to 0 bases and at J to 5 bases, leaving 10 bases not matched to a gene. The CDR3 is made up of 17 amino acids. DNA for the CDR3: TGTGCCAGCAGCTTGGCTGGCCTAGCGGGAGAGGGGGAGACCCAGTACTTC. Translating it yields CASSLAGLAGEGETQYF.

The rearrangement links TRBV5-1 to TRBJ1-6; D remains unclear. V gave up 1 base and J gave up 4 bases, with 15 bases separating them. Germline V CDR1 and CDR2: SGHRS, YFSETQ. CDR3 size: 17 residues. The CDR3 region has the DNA TGCGCCAGCAGCTTGACCTATGCCAGGAATTATAATTCACCCCTCCACTTT. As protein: CASSLTYARNYNSPLHF.

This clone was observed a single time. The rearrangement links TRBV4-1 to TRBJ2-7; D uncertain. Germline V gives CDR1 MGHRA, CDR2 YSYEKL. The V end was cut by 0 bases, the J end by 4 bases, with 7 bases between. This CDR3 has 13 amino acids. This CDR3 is CASSQEPTYEQYF. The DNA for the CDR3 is TGCGCCAGCAGCCAAGAACCAACGTACGAGCAGTACTTC.

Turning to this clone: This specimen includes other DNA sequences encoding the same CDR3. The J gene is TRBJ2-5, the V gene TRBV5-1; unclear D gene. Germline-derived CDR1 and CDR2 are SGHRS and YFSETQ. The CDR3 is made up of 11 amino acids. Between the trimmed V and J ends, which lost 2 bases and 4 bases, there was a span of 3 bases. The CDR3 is CASSLRETQYF. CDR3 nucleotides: TGCGCCAGCAGCTTAAGAGAGACCCAGTACTTC.

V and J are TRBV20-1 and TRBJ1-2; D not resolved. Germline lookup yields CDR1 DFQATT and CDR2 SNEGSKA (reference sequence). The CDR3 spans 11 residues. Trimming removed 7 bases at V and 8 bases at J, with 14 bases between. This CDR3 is CSVRTGGGYTF. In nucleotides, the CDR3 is TGCAGTGTGCGGACCGGCGGGGGCTACACCTTC.

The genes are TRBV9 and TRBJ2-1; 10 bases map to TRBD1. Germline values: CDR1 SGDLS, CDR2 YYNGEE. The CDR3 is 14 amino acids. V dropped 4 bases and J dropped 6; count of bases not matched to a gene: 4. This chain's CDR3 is CASSPRTGGNEQFF. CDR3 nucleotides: TGTGCCAGCAGCCCTCGGACAGGGGGCAATGAGCAGTTCTTC. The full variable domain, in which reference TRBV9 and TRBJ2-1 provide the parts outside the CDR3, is DSGVTQTPKHLITATGQRVTLRCSPRSGDLSVYWYQQSLDQGLQFLIQYYNGEERAKGNILERFSAQQFPDLHSELNLSSLELGDSALYFCASSPRTGGNEQFFGPGTRLTVL.

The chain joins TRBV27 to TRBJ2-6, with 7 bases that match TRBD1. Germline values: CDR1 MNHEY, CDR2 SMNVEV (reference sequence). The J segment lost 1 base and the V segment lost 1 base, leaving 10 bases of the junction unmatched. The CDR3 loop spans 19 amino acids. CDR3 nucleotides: TGTGCCAGCAGTTTATACGGATGGATGACAGGGTCTGGGGCCAACGTCCTGACTTTC. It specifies CASSLYGWMTGSGANVLTF.

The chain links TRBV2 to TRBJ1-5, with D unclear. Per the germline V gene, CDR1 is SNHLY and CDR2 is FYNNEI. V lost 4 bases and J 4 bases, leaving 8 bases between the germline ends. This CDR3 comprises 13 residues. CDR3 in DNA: TGTGCCAGCAGTGGAACACAGAATCAGCCCCAGCATTTT. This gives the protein CASSGTQNQPQHF.